Given below is one TCR beta chain in context. The data were obtained in a study of blood T cell repertoires in COVID-19. Study at large: Italy, Spain and the United States were the sources of the convalescent and acute COVID-19 samples. From T cells, B-cell-depleted T cells, or PBMCs came the material, which was cDNA or gDNA.

The CDR3 length is 13 residues. Germline CDR1 and CDR2: SGHRS and YFSETQ. V lost 1 base and J lost 3, with 8 bases in between. Source study methods: By means of reference gene primer amplification, nucleated cell counts were estimated. Sequenced by immunoSEQ multiplex PCR; TCRdb stores in-frame clones only, minus some. V, J and clone size reflect that table, while D and trimming were determined from the DNA. The sample includes approximately 210,000 clones, around 84% of them seen just once. The clonotype was recovered from a man in his thirties or forties with active or convalescent COVID-19. This chain joins TRBV5-1 and TRBJ2-7; TRBD1 might be the D (5 bases). The sequencing input was peripheral blood. This CDR3 is CASSLQGNYEQYF. The CDR3 bases are TGCGCCAGCAGCTTGCAGGGTAACTACGAGCAGTACTTC.